Below are 15 T cell receptor beta chains sequenced from a single sample in a study of T cells in Graves' hyperthyroidism and ophthalmopathy. RNA transcripts were the template for amplifying TCR beta CDR3 regions. RT-PCR in the first round (using the HTBI primer set) targeted the TCR CDR3. TCRdb itself ran the multiplex PCR reads through MiXCR, one entry per CDR3 protein. The table shows about 720,000 distinct CDR3 sequences, with over 15% occurring only once. The sequenced material came from blood. The receptors derive from a man aged 18 to 35 with Graves' hyperthyroidism.

The J gene is TRBJ2-1, the V gene TRBV20-1, with TRBD2 matching over 7 bases. Germline V CDR1 and CDR2: DFQATT, SNEGSKA (reference sequence). V shed 3 bases, J shed 4 bases, and the junction held 6 bases outside the gene matches. The CDR3 contains 14 residues. Written as DNA, the CDR3 is TGCAGTGCTAGGGGGCGGGGGATATACAATGAGCAGTTCTTC. Its translation is CSARGRGIYNEQFF.

This clonotype was detected only a few times. This sequence joins TRBV7-6 and TRBJ2-6; 7 bases align to TRBD1. This CDR3 has 15 residues. The germline V gene encodes CDR1 SGHVS and CDR2 FNYEAQ. The J segment lost 2 bases and the V segment lost 5 bases, leaving 3 bases of the junction unmatched. The CDR3 loop reads CASSKQGAGANVLTF. CDR3 bases: TGTGCCAGCAGCAAGCAGGGGGCTGGGGCCAACGTCCTGACTTTC.

At least ten counts were recorded for this clonotype. The chain links TRBV12-3 or TRBV12-4 to TRBJ2-3; 7 bases line up with TRBD1. Trimming cost V 8 bases and J 5 bases; bases outside gene matches: 7. The CDR3 contains 13 residues. In DNA, the CDR3 is TGTGCCAGCGTAACAGGGGCGGGAGATACGCAGTATTTT. Amino acids: CASVTGAGDTQYF.

The CDR3 DNA is TGTGCCAGCAGGACAGGGCGGCAGCCCCAGCATTTT. It translates to CASRTGRQPQHF. The V call is TRBV12-3 or TRBV12-4, the J call TRBJ1-5; TRBD1 matches 7 bases. This CDR3 has 12 residues. The junction had 3 bases not matched to a gene; V was cut back by 6 bases and J by 7 bases.

There are many counts of this clonotype. The chain recombines TRBV6-1 with TRBJ1-2; 9 bases line up with TRBD1. CDR1 and CDR2 (germline): MNHNS, SASEGT. This CDR3 contains 13 residues. Trimming removed 6 bases from V and 7 bases from J; junction bases left unmatched: 6. The CDR3 nucleotides read TGTGCCAGCAGCCGGGACAGGGTGGCTGGCTACACCTTC. Translation gives CASSRDRVAGYTF.

This clonotype was picked up a small number of times. The junction departs from germline at one end; a sequencing error may be responsible. The chain joins TRBV7-9 to TRBJ2-7; D perhaps matches TRBD2 (6 bases). Germline values: CDR1 SEHNR, CDR2 FQNEAQ (reference sequence). CDR3 length: 12 amino acids. CDR3 bases: TGTGCCGGCAGCTTAGGAGGGCTCGAGCAGTACTTC. This gives the protein CAGSLGGLEQYF.

This clonotype was picked up many times. Here the CDR3 reads CSARDLGGTPTDTQYF. The DNA of the CDR3 is TGCAGTGCTAGAGACCTCGGCGGGACTCCCACAGATACGCAGTATTTT. The V gene is TRBV20-1, the J gene TRBJ2-3; TRBD2 is a possible D gene (6 bases). Trimming removed 0 bases from V and 2 bases from J, with 15 bases in between. The CDR3 has 16 amino acids. In germline, CDR1 is DFQATT, CDR2 SNEGSKA (reference sequence).

The CDR3 here is CAWHPGTGPREQYF. In DNA form, the CDR3 reads TGTGCCTGGCATCCCGGGACAGGCCCGCGTGAGCAGTACTTC. The chain employs TRBV30 and TRBJ2-7, with TRBD1 matching 8 bases. Trimming removed 5 bases from V and 7 bases from J; junction bases left unmatched: 13. Germline-derived CDR1 and CDR2 are GTSNPN and SVGIG (reference sequence). This CDR3 contains 14 residues.

This clonotype was detected many times. The V call is TRBV7-9, the J call TRBJ2-1; 7 bases are a match to TRBD2. The CDR3 covers 15 residues. Germline lookup yields CDR1 SEHNR and CDR2 FQNEAQ (reference sequence). Trimming at V came to 0 bases and at J to 7 bases, leaving 6 bases not matched to a gene. In DNA form, the CDR3 reads TGTGCCAGCAGCTTAGCGCGGGATAGCGGGAATGAGCAGTTCTTC. Protein: CASSLARDSGNEQFF.

In this sample, this clonotype turned up many times. J is TRBJ1-1 and V is TRBV28; no clear D. Deletions cut 7 bases from V and 0 bases from J, with 9 bases between. This CDR3 spans 13 amino acids. Germline CDR1 and CDR2: MDHEN and SYDVKM. CDR3 region: CASNVGMNTEAFF. CDR3 sequence (DNA): TGTGCCAGCAACGTCGGGATGAACACTGAAGCTTTCTTT.

This clonotype was seen only a few times. The rearrangement joins TRBV29-1 to TRBJ1-5; 7 nucleotides align to TRBD1. This CDR3 is 14 amino acids long. The junction had 9 bases not matched to a gene; V was cut back by 4 bases and J by 6 bases. CDR1 and CDR2 (germline): SQVTM, ANQGSEA. CDR3 nucleotide sequence: TGCAGCGTTGTTGCCGGGACAGCAGGTCAGCCCCAGCATTTT. Its protein is CSVVAGTAGQPQHF.

Notes on this clonotype: Sequence at one end of the junction differs from germline and may be a read error. The gene calls are TRBV6-1 and TRBJ2-1; D perhaps matches TRBD2 (6 bases). This CDR3 contains 13 residues. Per germline, CDR1 MNHNS and CDR2 SASEGT. CDR3 nucleotides: TGTGCCAGCGCAACCAACTTCGGGACTGGGCAGGTCTTC. Its protein is CASATNFGTGQVF.

This clonotype was seen ten or more times. This chain connects TRBV6-1 to TRBJ2-7, with unresolved D. Trimming took off 5 bases at V and 3 bases at J, with 11 bases between the two ends. The length of the CDR3 is 13 residues. The germline CDR1 and CDR2 sequences are MNHNS and SASEGT. CDR3 residues: CASSSFPGYEQYF. The CDR3 region has the DNA TGTGCCAGCAGTTCCTTTCCGGGCTACGAGCAGTACTTC.

The sample holds many counts of this clonotype. The chain has TRBV5-1 and TRBJ2-5; D may be TRBD1 or TRBD2 (5 bases each). The germline CDR1 and CDR2 sequences are SGHRS and YFSETQ. V lost 5 bases, J lost 3 bases, and 17 bases lay in between. The CDR3 is 15 residues long. The CDR3 region has the DNA TGCGCCAGCAGATCTACCGTGGGGCGGGAAGAGACCCAGTACTTC. Its protein is CASRSTVGREETQYF.

This clonotype has a count of ten or more. This rearrangement joins TRBV28 to TRBJ2-5; 8 bases line up with TRBD1. The CDR3 runs 15 residues. With 4 bases clipped from V and 4 bases from J, the junction kept 8 bases outside the gene matches. Germline V CDR1 and CDR2: MDHEN, SYDVKM. CDR3 nucleotide sequence: TGTGCCAGCAGTTCCCTGCAGGGGGCCCGAGAGACCCAGTACTTC. Residues: CASSSLQGARETQYF.